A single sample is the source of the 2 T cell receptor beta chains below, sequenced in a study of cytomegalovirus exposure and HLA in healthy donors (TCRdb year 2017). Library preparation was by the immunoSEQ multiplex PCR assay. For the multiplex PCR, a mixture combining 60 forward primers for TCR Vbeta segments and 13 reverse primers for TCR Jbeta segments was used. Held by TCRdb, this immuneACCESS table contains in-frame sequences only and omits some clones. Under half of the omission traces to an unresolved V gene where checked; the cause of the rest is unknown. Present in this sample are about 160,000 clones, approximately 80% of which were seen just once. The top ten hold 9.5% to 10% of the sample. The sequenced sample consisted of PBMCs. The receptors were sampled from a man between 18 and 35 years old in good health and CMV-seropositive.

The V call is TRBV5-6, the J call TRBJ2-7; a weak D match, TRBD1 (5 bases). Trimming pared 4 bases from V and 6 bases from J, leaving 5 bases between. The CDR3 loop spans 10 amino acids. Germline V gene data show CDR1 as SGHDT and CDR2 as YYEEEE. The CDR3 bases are TGTGCCAGCAGCGGGGCCGAGCAGTACTTC. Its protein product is CASSGAEQYF. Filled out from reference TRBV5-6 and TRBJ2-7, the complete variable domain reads DAGVTQSPTHLIKTRGQQVTLRCSPKSGHDTVSWYQQALGQGPQFIFQYYEEEERQRGNFPDRFSGHQFPNYSSELNVNALLLGDSALYLCASSGAEQYFGPGTRLTVT.

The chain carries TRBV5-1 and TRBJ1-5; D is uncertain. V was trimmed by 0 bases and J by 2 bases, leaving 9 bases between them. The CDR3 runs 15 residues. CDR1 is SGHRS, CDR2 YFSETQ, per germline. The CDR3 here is CASSLDGVGNQPQHF. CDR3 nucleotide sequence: TGCGCCAGCAGCTTGGACGGGGTTGGCAATCAGCCCCAGCATTTT.